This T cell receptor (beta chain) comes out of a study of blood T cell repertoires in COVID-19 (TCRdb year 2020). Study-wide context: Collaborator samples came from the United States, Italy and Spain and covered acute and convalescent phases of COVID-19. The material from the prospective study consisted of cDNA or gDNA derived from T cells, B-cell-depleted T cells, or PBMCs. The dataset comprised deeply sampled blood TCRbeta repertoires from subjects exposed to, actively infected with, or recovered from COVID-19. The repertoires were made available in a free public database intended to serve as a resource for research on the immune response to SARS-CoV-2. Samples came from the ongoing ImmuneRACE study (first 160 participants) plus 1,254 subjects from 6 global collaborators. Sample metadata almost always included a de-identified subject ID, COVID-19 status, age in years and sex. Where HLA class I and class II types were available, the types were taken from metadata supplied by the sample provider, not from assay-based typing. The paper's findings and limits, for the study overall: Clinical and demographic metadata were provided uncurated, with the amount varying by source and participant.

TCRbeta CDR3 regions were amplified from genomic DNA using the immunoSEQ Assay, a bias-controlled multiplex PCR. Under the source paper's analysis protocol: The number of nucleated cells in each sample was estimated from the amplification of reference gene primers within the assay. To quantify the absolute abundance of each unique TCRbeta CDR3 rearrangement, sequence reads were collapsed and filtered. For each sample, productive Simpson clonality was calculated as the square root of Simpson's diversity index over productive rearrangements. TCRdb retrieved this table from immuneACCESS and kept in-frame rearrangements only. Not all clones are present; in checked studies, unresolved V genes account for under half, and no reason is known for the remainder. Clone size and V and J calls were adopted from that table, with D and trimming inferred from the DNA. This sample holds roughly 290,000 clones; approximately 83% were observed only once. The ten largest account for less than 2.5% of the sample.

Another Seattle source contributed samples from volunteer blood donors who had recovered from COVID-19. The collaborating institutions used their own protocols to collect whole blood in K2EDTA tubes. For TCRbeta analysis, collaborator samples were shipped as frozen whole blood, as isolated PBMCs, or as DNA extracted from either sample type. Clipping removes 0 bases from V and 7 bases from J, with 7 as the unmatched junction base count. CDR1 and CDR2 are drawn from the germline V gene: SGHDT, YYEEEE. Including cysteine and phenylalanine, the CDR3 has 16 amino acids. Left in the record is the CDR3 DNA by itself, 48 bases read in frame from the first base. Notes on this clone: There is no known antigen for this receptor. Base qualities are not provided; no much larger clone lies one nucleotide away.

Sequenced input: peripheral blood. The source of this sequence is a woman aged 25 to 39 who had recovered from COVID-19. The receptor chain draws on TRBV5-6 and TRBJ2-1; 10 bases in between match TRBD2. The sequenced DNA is TGTGCCAGCAGCTTGGGGCTAGCGGGAGTAGGTAATGAGCAGTTCTTC. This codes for CASSLGLAGVGNEQFF.